A single sample is the source of the 7 T cell receptor beta chains below, sequenced in a study of long-term antiretroviral therapy in people with HIV. A v3.0 immunoSEQ assay was performed at survey level. Profiling relied on immunoSEQ multiplex PCR, and the TCRdb table lists in-frame clones only, not all of them. Counted here are approximately 25,000 clones, 76% occurring once; the ten biggest clones make up more than 4%. Source: unsorted PBMCs, taken 0.5 years after starting antiretroviral therapy. The source of these receptors is a woman aged 40 to 55 with HIV.

The chain joins TRBV2 to TRBJ1-5, with D uncertain. V was shortened by 4 bases and J by 5 bases, with 15 bases between the two germline ends. This CDR3 is 15 amino acids long. Per the germline V gene, CDR1 is SNHLY and CDR2 is FYNNEI. CDR3 in DNA: TGTGCCAGCAGTGTGTCCGTAAGGGCCGATCAGCCCCAGCATTTT. Protein sequence: CASSVSVRADQPQHF.

This rearrangement joins TRBV19 to TRBJ2-7, with D uncertain. The germline gives CDR1 LNHDA, CDR2 SQIVND (reference sequence). This CDR3 spans 13 amino acids. Trimming took off 4 bases at V and 5 bases at J, with 12 bases between the two ends. The CDR3 nucleotides read TGTGCCAGTAGTACCACCATCCTCCACGAGCAGTACTTC. Translated: CASSTTILHEQYF.

V gene TRBV2 combines with J gene TRBJ2-5; D unresolved. V lost 6 bases to trimming and J lost 0 bases, with 14 bases between them. The CDR3 totals 15 residues. Germline assignment: CDR1 SNHLY and CDR2 FYNNEI. CDR3 sequence reads: CASRQTNMNQETQYF. In DNA form, the CDR3 reads TGTGCCAGCAGACAAACCAACATGAACCAAGAGACCCAGTACTTC.

V is TRBV19 and J is TRBJ2-7; 9 bases map to TRBD1. Trimming took 9 bases from V and 2 from J; bases not matched to a gene: 8. The CDR3 totals 14 residues. Per the germline V gene, CDR1 is LNHDA and CDR2 is SQIVND (reference sequence). CDR3 in DNA: TGTGCCAGCGCTTCCGGGACAGGGCCCTACGAGCAGTACTTC. It specifies CASASGTGPYEQYF.

The V call is TRBV5-4, the J call TRBJ2-3; D perhaps matches TRBD2 (6 bases). The CDR3 runs 16 residues. Trimming took 0 bases from V and 0 from J, leaving 11 bases between them. Germline V lookup: CDR1 SGHNT, CDR2 YYREEE (reference sequence). CDR3 protein: CASSLGNGGSTDTQYF. CDR3 DNA: TGTGCCAGCAGCTTGGGGAACGGGGGAAGCACAGATACGCAGTATTTT.

J is TRBJ1-4 and V is TRBV4-2; no clear D gene. V was shortened by 0 bases and J by 4 bases, with 9 bases between the two germline ends. CDR3 length: 15 amino acids. Germline V gives CDR1 LGHNA, CDR2 YNFKEQ. The CDR3 loop is CASSQDLEGNEKLFF. The CDR3 DNA is TGTGCCAGCAGCCAAGACTTGGAGGGTAATGAAAAACTGTTTTTT.

This chain uses TRBV7-9 with TRBJ2-6; perhaps TRBD1 as D (6 bases). The CDR3 spans 15 residues. Trimming removed 7 bases at V and 1 base at J, with 11 bases between. Germline-derived CDR1 and CDR2 are SEHNR and FQNEAQ (reference sequence). CDR3 sequence reads: CASTVRGSGANVLTF. CDR3 DNA: TGTGCCAGCACCGTGAGGGGGTCTGGGGCCAACGTCCTGACTTTC. The full variable domain, completed using reference TRBV7-9 and TRBJ2-6, is DTGVSQNPRHKITKRGQNVTFRCDPISEHNRLYWYRQTLGQGPEFLTYFQNEAQLEKSRLLSDRFSAERPKGSFSTLEIQRTEQGDSAMYLCASTVRGSGANVLTFGAGSRLTVL.